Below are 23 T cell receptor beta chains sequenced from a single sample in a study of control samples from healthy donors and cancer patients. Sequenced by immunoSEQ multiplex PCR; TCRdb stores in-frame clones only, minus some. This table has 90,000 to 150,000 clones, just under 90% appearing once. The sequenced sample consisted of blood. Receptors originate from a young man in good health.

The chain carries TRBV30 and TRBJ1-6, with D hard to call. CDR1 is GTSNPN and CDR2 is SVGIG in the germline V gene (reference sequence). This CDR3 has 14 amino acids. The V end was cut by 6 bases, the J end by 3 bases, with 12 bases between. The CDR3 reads CACIQGHYNSPLHF. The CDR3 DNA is TGTGCCTGTATCCAAGGCCACTATAATTCACCCCTCCACTTT.

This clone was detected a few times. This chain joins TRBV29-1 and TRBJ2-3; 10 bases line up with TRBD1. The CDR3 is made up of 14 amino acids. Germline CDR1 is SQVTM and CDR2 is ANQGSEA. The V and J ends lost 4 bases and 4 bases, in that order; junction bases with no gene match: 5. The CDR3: CSVGGTGVADTQYF. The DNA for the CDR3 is TGCAGCGTTGGTGGGACAGGGGTTGCAGATACGCAGTATTTT.

The CDR3 DNA reads TGTGCCAGCAGTGTGGAGGGGGCGCGGTACGAGCAGTACGTC. Its protein product is CASSVEGARYEQYV. The rearrangement uses TRBV2 and TRBJ2-7; a possible D gene is TRBD1 (7 bases). The V end lost 4 bases, the J end lost 4 bases, and 14 bases lay between the germline ends. There are 14 residues in the CDR3. Germline CDR1 and CDR2: SNHLY and FYNNEI.

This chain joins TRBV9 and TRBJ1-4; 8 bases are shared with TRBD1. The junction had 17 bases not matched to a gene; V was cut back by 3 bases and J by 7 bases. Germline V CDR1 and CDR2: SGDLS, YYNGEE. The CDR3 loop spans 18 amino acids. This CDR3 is CASSGQTQRPGGSEKLFF. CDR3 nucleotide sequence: TGTGCCAGCAGCGGACAAACCCAGAGGCCAGGGGGCTCTGAAAAACTGTTTTTT.

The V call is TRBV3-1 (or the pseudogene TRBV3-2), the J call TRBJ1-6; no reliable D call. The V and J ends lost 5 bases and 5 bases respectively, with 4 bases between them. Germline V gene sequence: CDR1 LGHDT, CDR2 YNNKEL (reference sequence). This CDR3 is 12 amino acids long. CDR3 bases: TGTGCCAGCAGCAGGGATAATTCACCCCTCCACTTT. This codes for CASSRDNSPLHF.

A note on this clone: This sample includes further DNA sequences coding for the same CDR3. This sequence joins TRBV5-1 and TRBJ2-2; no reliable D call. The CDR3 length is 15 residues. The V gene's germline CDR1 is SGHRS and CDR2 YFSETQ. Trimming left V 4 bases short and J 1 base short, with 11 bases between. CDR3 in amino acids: CASSLTTGNTGELFF. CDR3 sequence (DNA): TGCGCCAGCAGCCTAACGACTGGGAACACCGGGGAGCTGTTTTTT.

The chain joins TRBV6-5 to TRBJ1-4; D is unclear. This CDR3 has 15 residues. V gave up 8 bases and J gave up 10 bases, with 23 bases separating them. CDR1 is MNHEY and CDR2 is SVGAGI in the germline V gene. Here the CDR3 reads CASGSPWDQMGKLFF. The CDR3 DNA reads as TGTGCCAGCGGGTCCCCCTGGGATCAAATGGGAAAACTGTTTTTT.

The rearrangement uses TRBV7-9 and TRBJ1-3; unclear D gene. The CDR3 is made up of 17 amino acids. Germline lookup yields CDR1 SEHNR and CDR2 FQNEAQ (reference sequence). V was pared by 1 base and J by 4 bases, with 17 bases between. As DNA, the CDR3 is TGTGCCAGCAGCTTAGAAACGGTTGCCGGTGTCGGAAACACCATATATTTT. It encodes CASSLETVAGVGNTIYF.

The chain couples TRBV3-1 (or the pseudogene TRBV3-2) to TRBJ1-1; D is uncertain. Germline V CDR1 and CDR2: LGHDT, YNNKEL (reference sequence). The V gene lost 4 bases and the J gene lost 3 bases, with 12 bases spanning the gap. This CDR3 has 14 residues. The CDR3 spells CASSPKSYYTEAFF. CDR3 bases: TGTGCCAGCAGCCCTAAATCGTATTACACTGAAGCTTTCTTT.

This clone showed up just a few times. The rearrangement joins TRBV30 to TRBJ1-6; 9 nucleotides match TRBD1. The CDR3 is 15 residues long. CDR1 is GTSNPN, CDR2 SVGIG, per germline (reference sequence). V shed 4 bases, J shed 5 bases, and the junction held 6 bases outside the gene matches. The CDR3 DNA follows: TGTGCCTGGAAGGGGACAGGGACTGATAATTCACCCCTCCACTTT. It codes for CAWKGTGTDNSPLHF. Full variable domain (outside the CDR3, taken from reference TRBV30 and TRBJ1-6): SQTIHQWPATLVQPVGSPLSLECTVEGTSNPNLYWYRQAAGRGLQLLFYSVGIGQISSEVPQNLSASRPQDRQFILSSKKLLLSDSGFYLCAWKGTGTDNSPLHFGNGTRLTVT.

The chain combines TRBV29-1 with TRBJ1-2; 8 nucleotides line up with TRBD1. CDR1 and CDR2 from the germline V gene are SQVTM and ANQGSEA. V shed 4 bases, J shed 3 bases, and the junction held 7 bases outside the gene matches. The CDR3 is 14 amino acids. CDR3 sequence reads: CSVVAGGAHYGYTF. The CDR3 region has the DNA TGCAGCGTTGTTGCAGGGGGCGCCCACTATGGCTACACCTTC.

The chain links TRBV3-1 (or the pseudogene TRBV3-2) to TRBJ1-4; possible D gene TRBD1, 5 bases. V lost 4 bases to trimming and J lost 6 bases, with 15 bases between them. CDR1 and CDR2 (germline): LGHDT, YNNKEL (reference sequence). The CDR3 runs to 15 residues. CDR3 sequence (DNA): TGTGCCAGCAGCCGGCAGCAGGGAGGCGATGAAAAACTGTTTTTT. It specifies CASSRQQGGDEKLFF.

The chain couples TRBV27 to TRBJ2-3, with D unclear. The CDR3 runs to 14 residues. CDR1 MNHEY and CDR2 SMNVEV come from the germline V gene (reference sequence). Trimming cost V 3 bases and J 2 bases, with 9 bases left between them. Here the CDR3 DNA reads TGTGCCAGCAGTTTTAGTCTAACCACAGATACGCAGTATTTT. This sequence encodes CASSFSLTTDTQYF.

The CDR3: CASSLAGGTGLLYEQFF. The CDR3 bases are TGTGCCAGCAGTTTAGCGGGGGGTACGGGGCTATTGTATGAGCAGTTCTTC. This chain connects TRBV27 to TRBJ2-1; 8 bases map to TRBD2. V dropped 2 bases and J dropped 8; count of bases not matched to a gene: 14. This CDR3 has 17 amino acids. The germline V gene has CDR1 MNHEY and CDR2 SMNVEV (reference sequence).

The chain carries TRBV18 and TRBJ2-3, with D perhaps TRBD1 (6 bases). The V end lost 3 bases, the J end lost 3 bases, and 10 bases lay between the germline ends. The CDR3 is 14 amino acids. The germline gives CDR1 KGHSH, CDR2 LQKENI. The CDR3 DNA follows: TGTGCCAGCTCACCGGACAGATCTACAGATACGCAGTATTTT. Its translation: CASSPDRSTDTQYF.

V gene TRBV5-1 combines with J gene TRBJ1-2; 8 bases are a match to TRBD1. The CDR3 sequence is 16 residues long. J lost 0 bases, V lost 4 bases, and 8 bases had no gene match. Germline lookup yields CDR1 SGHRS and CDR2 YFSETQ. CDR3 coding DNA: TGCGCCAGCAGCCGGGACAGGATATTTTCTAACTATGGCTACACCTTC. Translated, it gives CASSRDRIFSNYGYTF.

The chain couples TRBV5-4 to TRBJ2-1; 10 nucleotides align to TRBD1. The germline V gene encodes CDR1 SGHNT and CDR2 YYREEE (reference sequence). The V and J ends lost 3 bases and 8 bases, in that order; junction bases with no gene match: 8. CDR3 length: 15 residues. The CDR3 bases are TGTGCCAGCAGCTATCCGGGACAGGGGTTACATGAGCAGTTCTTC. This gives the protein CASSYPGQGLHEQFF.

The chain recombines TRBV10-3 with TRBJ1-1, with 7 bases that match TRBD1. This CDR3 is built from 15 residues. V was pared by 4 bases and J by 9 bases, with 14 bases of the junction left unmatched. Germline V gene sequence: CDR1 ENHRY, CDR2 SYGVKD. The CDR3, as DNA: TGTGCCATCAGTGGATCGGGTGGAGGGGGCGGGAAAGCTTTCTTT. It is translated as CAISGSGGGGGKAFF.

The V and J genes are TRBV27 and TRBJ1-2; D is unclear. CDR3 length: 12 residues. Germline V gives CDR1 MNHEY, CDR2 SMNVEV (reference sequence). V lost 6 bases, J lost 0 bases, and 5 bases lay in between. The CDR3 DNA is TGTGCCAGCAGGGATACTAACTATGGCTACACCTTC. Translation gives CASRDTNYGYTF.

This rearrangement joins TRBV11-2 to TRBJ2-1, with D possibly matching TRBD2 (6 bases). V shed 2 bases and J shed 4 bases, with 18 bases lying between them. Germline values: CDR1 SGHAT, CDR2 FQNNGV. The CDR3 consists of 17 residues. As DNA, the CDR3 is TGTGCCAGCAGCTTAAAACGGGAGCTACGAAGTTACAATGAGCAGTTCTTC. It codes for CASSLKRELRSYNEQFF. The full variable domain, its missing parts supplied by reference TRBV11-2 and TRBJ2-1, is EAGVAQSPRYKIIEKRQSVAFWCNPISGHATLYWYQQILGQGPKLLIQFQNNGVVDDSQLPKDRFSAERLKGVDSTLKIQPAKLEDSAVYLCASSLKRELRSYNEQFFGPGTRLTVL.

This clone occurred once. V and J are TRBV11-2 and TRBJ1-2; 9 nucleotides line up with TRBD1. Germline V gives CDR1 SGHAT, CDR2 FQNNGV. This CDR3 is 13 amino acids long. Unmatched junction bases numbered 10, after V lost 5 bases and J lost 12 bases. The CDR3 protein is CASSTFSGTGNTF. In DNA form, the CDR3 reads TGTGCCAGCAGCACCTTTTCCGGGACAGGGAACACCTTC.

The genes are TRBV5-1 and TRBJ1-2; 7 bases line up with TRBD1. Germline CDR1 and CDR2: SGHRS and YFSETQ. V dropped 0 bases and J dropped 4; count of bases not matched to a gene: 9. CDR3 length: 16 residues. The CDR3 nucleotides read TGCGCCAGCAGCTTGGAATCGGCAGGGGGTTCCTATGGCTACACCTTC. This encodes CASSLESAGGSYGYTF.

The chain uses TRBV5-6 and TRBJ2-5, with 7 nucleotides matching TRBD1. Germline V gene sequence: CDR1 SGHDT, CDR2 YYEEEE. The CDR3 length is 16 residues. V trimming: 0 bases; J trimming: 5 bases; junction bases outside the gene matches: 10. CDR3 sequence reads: CASSLVAGGGRETQYF. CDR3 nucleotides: TGTGCCAGCAGCTTGGTTGCAGGGGGTGGGCGGGAGACCCAGTACTTC.